This entry features one T cell receptor (beta chain) sequence. What it recognizes is unknown. This entry comes from a study of T-cell reconstitution after alpha-beta-depleted transplantation in children. V lost 1 base and J lost 6, with 10 bases in between. The CDR3 consists of 12 residues. Looked up from germline, CDR1 is DFQATT and CDR2 is SNEGSKA (reference sequence). Unique molecular identifiers were built into the TCRbeta library. TCRdb passed the PCR reads through MiXCR, listing each CDR3 protein once. The profile shows about 500,000 distinct CDR3 sequences, about 10% of them singletons. General observations from the study: The origin of high day-60 TCRbeta diversity in some patients lay in surviving recipient T cells and thymic progenitors. Several hundred expanded graft clones reportedly supplied alpha-beta T cells about two months after transplant. T-cell numbers and diversity one year post-transplant derived largely from freshly generated T cells.

This chain uses TRBV20-1 with TRBJ2-7; D is perhaps TRBD1 (5 bases). The source of this sequence is a female patient aged 2-9 years who had a stem cell transplant for aplastic anemia, so the T cells may come from the graft donor. Source: PBMCs, mostly from graft donor cells, taken 180 days after TCRalphabeta/CD19-depleted stem cell transplant. The CDR3: CSARGGRVEQYF. The CDR3 DNA reads TGCAGTGCTAGAGGGGGCAGGGTCGAGCAGTACTTC.